This T cell receptor beta chain was identified during a study of shared clonotypes between healthy human individuals. The method was immunoSEQ multiplex PCR; TCRdb's version includes in-frame clones alone and lacks a portion of them. Of approximately 620,000 clones listed, 97% are singletons. In germline, CDR1 is SNHLY, CDR2 FYNNEI. The CDR3 totals 12 residues. Concerning this clone itself: The junction shows a germline mismatch at one end, possibly a read error.

The source material was naive CD4+ T cells sorted from blood. Subset given: CD45RA+ positively selected. The TCR originated in a woman aged 30 to 39 in good health. The V and J genes are TRBV2 and TRBJ1-1; tentatively, D is TRBD1 (5 bases). CDR3 sequence reads: CASRLPGRPSRF. The CDR3 region has the DNA TGTGCCAGCAGATTACCGGGACGGCCTTCACGATTT.